This T cell receptor beta chain originates from a study of blood T cells in healthy people across ages. This clonotype occurred a few times. The CDR3 is made up of 14 amino acids. The V end lost 5 bases, the J end lost 2 bases, and 15 bases lay between the germline ends. Germline V CDR1 and CDR2: DFQATT, SNEGSKA (reference sequence). For the second PCR, which ran for about 7 to 12 cycles, a sample-barcoded 5' primer and a J-beta primer mix were used. TCRdb processed the 5' RACE reads anew with MiXCR; each CDR3 protein has one entry. The table has approximately 690,000 distinct CDR3 sequences, approximately 40% seen once.

What was sequenced was blood. The clonotype comes from an elderly man in good health. The chain links TRBV20-1 to TRBJ2-5; a weak D match, TRBD2 (6 bases). For the CDR3, the DNA is TGCAGTGCTCGGAGGGTCGAGAGGCAAGAGACCCAGTACTTC. Protein product: CSARRVERQETQYF.